These 21 T cell receptor beta chains originate from one sample sequenced in a study of T cell changes during pregnancy in multiple sclerosis (dated by TCRdb to the late 2010s). The library was obtained by the immunoSEQ multiplex PCR assay. TCRdb took this table from immuneACCESS and kept in-frame rearrangements with V and J called. Such tables lack part of the clones; where checked against another copy, unresolved V genes explain under half of the gap, and the rest is unexplained. Counted in this sample were about 44,000 clones; roughly 90% of them appeared once. The ten largest clones capture more than 0.55% of the sample. The sequenced sample was CD4+ T cells from peripheral blood mononuclear cells, obtained in the first trimester of pregnancy. The receptors shown here come from a female donor with multiple sclerosis, enrolled in a pregnancy study.

V is TRBV10-2 and J is TRBJ2-3; D may be TRBD2 (6 bases). Germline V lookup: CDR1 WSHSY, CDR2 SAAADI. The CDR3 is 11 residues long. Deletions cut 8 bases from V and 4 bases from J, with 7 bases between. DNA for the CDR3: TGCGCCAGCGCGGGGTCAGATACGCAGTATTTT. Translated: CASAGSDTQYF.

The chain links TRBV5-1 to TRBJ2-3; D is possibly TRBD2 (6 bases). The CDR3 is 13 residues long. Germline-derived CDR1 and CDR2 are SGHRS and YFSETQ. The V end lost 5 bases, the J end lost 4 bases, and 11 bases lay between the germline ends. CDR3 in amino acids: CASSPLASDTQYF. The DNA for the CDR3 is TGCGCCAGCAGTCCACTAGCTTCAGATACGCAGTATTTT.

The chain joins TRBV28 to TRBJ2-1; 7 bases are shared with TRBD2. Germline CDR1 and CDR2: MDHEN and SYDVKM. V trimming: 5 bases; J trimming: 3 bases; junction bases outside the gene matches: 4. The CDR3 sequence is 14 residues long. This CDR3 reads CASSGSGDYNEQFF. The CDR3 DNA reads TGTGCCAGCAGTGGGAGCGGGGACTACAATGAGCAGTTCTTC.

This chain joins TRBV5-1 and TRBJ2-3; tentatively, D is TRBD1 (5 bases). CDR1 and CDR2 from the germline V gene are SGHRS and YFSETQ. The V end was cut by 4 bases, the J end by 0 bases, with 15 bases between. The CDR3 spans 16 residues. Written as DNA, the CDR3 is TGCGCCAGCAGCGTGGGGCTAACACAGAGCACAGATACGCAGTATTTT. It translates to CASSVGLTQSTDTQYF. Looking up the rest from reference TRBV5-1 and TRBJ2-3 gives the full variable domain: KAGVTQTPRYLIKTRGQQVTLSCSPISGHRSVSWYQQTPGQGLQFLFEYFSETQRNKGNFPGRFSGRQFSNSRSEMNVSTLELGDSALYLCASSVGLTQSTDTQYFGPGTRLTVL.

The chain carries TRBV30 and TRBJ1-4, with 9 bases matching TRBD1. The CDR3 has 13 amino acids. Germline V gene lookup returns CDR1 GTSNPN and CDR2 SVGIG (reference sequence). J was trimmed by 6 bases and V by 5 bases; bases with no gene match: 4. This CDR3 is CAWGTGNDEKLFF. The DNA for the CDR3 is TGTGCCTGGGGGACAGGGAATGATGAAAAACTGTTTTTT.

The chain uses TRBV12-2 and TRBJ2-3; TRBD1 was called by the table and not checked on the DNA. TRBV12-2 is annotated as a pseudogene. The CDR3 consists of 17 residues. CDR3 residues: CASRLESTGYSTDTQYF. The CDR3 DNA reads TGTGCAAGTCGCTTAGAGTCGACAGGGTACAGCACAGATACGCAGTATTTT.

The chain has TRBV5-6 and TRBJ1-2; possibly TRBD1 for D (5 bases). V was pared by 4 bases and J by 4 bases, with 17 bases between. The CDR3 extends over 15 amino acids. CDR1 SGHDT and CDR2 YYEEEE come from the germline V gene. DNA for the CDR3: TGTGCCAGCAGCATGTTAACAGGAGAAGGCTATGGCTACACCTTC. Translating it yields CASSMLTGEGYGYTF.

The V and J genes are TRBV5-4 and TRBJ2-7, with 9 bases matching TRBD1. The CDR3 has 13 residues. CDR1 and CDR2 (germline): SGHNT, YYREEE (reference sequence). Trimming took 4 bases from V and 12 from J; bases not matched to a gene: 11. CDR3 in DNA: TGTGCCAGCAGCATTATACCGGGACAGGGTACGTACTTC. This translates into CASSIIPGQGTYF.

The J gene is TRBJ1-1, the V gene TRBV29-1, with a tentative D call TRBD1 (6 bases). CDR1 SQVTM and CDR2 ANQGSEA come from the germline V gene. V was clipped by 4 bases and J by 3 bases, with 15 bases between them. The CDR3 has 14 residues. Here the CDR3 reads CSVGGAGEYTEAFF. The CDR3 DNA reads TGCAGCGTTGGTGGGGCAGGGGAGTACACTGAAGCTTTCTTT.

V gene TRBV19 combines with J gene TRBJ2-7; no reliable D call. Germline loops: CDR1 LNHDA, CDR2 SQIVND (reference sequence). There are 16 residues in the CDR3. The V end lost 4 bases, the J end lost 6 bases, and 22 bases lay between the germline ends. This chain's CDR3 is CASSRTARKSGSEQYF. The CDR3 region has the DNA TGTGCCAGTAGTAGAACCGCCCGAAAATCCGGTTCCGAGCAGTACTTC. Supplemented by reference TRBV19 and TRBJ2-7, the full variable domain reads DGGITQSPKYLFRKEGQNVTLSCEQNLNHDAMYWYRQDPGQGLRLIYYSQIVNDFQKGDIAEGYSVSREKKESFPLTVTSAQKNPTAFYLCASSRTARKSGSEQYFGPGTRLTVT.

This clone is a singleton in its sample. The J gene is TRBJ2-5, the V gene TRBV10-3; 7 positions agree with TRBD1. Germline values: CDR1 ENHRY, CDR2 SYGVKD. The ends lost 5 bases at V and 1 base at J; junction bases unmatched: 7. The CDR3 contains 15 residues. The chain's CDR3 is CAISTPGQTQETQYF. The CDR3 nucleotides read TGTGCCATCAGTACTCCGGGACAGACCCAAGAGACCCAGTACTTC.

The chain has TRBV6-5 and TRBJ1-3; 7 positions match TRBD1. The length of the CDR3 is 16 residues. The trim removed 3 bases at V and 0 bases at J, leaving 5 bases unmatched. Germline CDR1 and CDR2: MNHEY and SVGAGI. The CDR3 DNA follows: TGTGCCAGCAGTTATTCCGGGACAGCCTCTGGAAACACCATATATTTT. Translating gives CASSYSGTASGNTIYF.

The genes are TRBV7-9 and TRBJ1-1, with D unresolved. CDR1 and CDR2 from the germline V gene are SEHNR and FQNEAQ (reference sequence). V was trimmed by 3 bases and J by 5 bases, leaving 13 bases between them. The CDR3 is 14 residues long. Here the CDR3 reads CASSFGSTETEAFF. The CDR3 coding sequence is TGTGCCAGCAGCTTCGGATCGACGGAGACTGAAGCTTTCTTT.

The CDR3 coding sequence is TGCAGCGGAGGACTAGCGGGGGCCACAGATACGCAGTATTTT. It translates to CSGGLAGATDTQYF. V usage is TRBV29-1 and J usage is TRBJ2-3, with TRBD2 matching over 13 bases. CDR3 length equals 14 residues. From germline, CDR1 is SQVTM and CDR2 ANQGSEA. Trimming took 7 bases from V and 2 from J; bases not matched to a gene: 3.

This clone was seen once. The CDR3 sequence is CASSSEREGLGAQYF. DNA for the CDR3: TGTGCCAGCAGTTCTGAGCGGGAGGGCCTAGGTGCGCAGTATTTT. The rearrangement uses TRBV28 and TRBJ2-3; 10 nucleotides agree with TRBD2. The CDR3 sequence is 15 residues long. Trimming removed 4 bases from V and 10 bases from J; junction bases left unmatched: 11. Per the germline V gene, CDR1 is MDHEN and CDR2 is SYDVKM.

This clone rates as medium-sized. The gene calls are TRBV4-3 and TRBJ1-1; D is possibly TRBD1 (6 bases). There are 15 residues in the CDR3. CDR1 and CDR2 from the germline V gene are LGHNA and YSLEER. V gave up 0 bases and J gave up 6 bases, with 14 bases separating them. The CDR3 protein is CASSQEGAPKAEAFF. CDR3 nucleotides: TGCGCCAGCAGCCAAGAGGGGGCCCCTAAGGCTGAAGCTTTCTTT.

The rearrangement links TRBV5-4 to TRBJ2-6, with TRBD1 matching 10 bases. The CDR3 loop spans 17 amino acids. The germline V gene has CDR1 SGHNT and CDR2 YYREEE (reference sequence). With V trimmed by 4 bases and J by 4 bases, 8 bases remained unmatched. The CDR3 here is CASSRGQGRAGANVLTF. In DNA form, the CDR3 reads TGTGCCAGCAGCCGGGGACAGGGGAGGGCCGGGGCCAACGTCCTGACTTTC.

The gene calls are TRBV5-1 and TRBJ2-7; D unclear. Germline V gene lookup returns CDR1 SGHRS and CDR2 YFSETQ. The V end lost 0 bases, the J end lost 3 bases, and 19 bases lay between the germline ends. This CDR3 comprises 17 residues. The CDR3 bases are TGCGCCAGCAGCTTGGCCGCCCCCAAACTAAGTTACTACGAGCAGTACTTC. This encodes CASSLAAPKLSYYEQYF.

The chain couples TRBV7-9 to TRBJ1-5; 7 bases match TRBD1. Germline lookup yields CDR1 SEHNR and CDR2 FQNEAQ (reference sequence). V dropped 5 bases and J dropped 2; count of bases not matched to a gene: 3. This CDR3 spans 14 amino acids. The CDR3 DNA sequence: TGTGCCAGCAGCCTTACAGGGGGCAATCAGCCCCAGCATTTT. Translated: CASSLTGGNQPQHF.

The rearrangement links TRBV5-4 to TRBJ2-2, with 8 bases fitting TRBD1. CDR3 size: 16 residues. With V trimmed by 3 bases and J by 6 bases, 10 bases remained unmatched. Germline-derived CDR1 and CDR2 are SGHNT and YYREEE (reference sequence). CDR3 nucleotide sequence: TGTGCCAGCAGCTCTCAGGGGGCCTCTAGGTCCGGGGAGCTGTTTTTT. It yields the protein CASSSQGASRSGELFF.

The chain links TRBV7-6 to TRBJ2-1, with 10 positions matching TRBD2. The V and J ends lost 4 bases and 5 bases, in that order; junction bases with no gene match: 8. Germline-derived CDR1 and CDR2 are SGHVS and FNYEAQ. This CDR3 comprises 16 residues. CDR3 amino acids: CASSSQRTSGNNEQFF. The CDR3 bases are TGTGCCAGCAGCTCACAACGGACTAGCGGTAACAATGAGCAGTTCTTC.